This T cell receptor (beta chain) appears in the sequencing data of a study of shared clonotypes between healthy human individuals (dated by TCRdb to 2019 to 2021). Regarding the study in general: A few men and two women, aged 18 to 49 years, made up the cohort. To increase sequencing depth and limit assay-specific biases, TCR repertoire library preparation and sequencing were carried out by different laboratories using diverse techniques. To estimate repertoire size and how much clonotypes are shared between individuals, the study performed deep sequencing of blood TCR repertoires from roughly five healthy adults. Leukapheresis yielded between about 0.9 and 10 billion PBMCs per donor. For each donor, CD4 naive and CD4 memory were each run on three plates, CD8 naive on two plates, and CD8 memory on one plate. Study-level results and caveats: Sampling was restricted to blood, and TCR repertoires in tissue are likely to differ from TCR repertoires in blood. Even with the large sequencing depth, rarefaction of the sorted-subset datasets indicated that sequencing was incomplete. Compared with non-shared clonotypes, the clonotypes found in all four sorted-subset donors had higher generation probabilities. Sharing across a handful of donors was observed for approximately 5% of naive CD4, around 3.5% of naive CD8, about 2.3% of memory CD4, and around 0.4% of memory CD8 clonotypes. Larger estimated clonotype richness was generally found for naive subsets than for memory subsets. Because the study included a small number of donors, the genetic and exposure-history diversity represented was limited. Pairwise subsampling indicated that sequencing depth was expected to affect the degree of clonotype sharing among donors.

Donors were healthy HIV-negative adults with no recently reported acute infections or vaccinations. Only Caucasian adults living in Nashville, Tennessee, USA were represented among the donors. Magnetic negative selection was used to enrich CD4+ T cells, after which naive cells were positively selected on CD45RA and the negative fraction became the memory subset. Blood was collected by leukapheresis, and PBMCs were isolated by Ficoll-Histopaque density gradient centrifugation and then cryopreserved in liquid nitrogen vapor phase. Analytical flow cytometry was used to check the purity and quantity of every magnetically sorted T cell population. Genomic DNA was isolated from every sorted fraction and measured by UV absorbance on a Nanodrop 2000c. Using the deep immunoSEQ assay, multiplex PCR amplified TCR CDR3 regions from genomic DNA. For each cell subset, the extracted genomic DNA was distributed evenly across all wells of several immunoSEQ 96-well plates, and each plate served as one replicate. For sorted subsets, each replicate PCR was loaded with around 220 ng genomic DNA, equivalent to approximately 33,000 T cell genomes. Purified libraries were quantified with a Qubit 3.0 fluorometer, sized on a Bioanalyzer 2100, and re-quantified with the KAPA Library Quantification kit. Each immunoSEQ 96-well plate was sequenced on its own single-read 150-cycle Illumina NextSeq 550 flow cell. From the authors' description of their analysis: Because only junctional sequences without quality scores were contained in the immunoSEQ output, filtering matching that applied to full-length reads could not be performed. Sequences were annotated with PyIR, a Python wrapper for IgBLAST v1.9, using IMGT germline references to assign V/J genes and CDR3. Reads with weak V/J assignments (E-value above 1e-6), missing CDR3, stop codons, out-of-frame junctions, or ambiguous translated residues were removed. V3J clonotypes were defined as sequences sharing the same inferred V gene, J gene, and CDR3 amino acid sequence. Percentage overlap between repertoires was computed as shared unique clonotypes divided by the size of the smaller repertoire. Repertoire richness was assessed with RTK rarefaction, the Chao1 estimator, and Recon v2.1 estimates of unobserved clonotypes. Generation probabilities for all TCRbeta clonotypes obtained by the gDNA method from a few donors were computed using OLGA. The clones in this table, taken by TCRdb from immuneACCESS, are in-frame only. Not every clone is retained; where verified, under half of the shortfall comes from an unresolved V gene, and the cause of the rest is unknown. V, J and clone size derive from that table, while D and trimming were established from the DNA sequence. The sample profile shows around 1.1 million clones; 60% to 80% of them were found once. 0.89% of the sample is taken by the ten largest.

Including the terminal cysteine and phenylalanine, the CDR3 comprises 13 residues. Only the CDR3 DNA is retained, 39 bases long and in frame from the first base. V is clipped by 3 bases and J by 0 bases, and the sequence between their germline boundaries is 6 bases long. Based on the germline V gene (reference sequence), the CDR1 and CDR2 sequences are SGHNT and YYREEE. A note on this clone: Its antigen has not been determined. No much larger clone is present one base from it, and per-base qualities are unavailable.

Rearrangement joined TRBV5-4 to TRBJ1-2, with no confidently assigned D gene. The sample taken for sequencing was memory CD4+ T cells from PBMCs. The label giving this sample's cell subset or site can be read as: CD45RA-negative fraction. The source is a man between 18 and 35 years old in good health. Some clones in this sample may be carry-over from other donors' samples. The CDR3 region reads CASSSQTNYGYTF. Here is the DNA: TGTGCCAGCAGCTCCCAGACTAACTATGGCTACACCTTC.